Below are 15 T cell receptor beta chains sequenced from a single sample in a study of blood T cell repertoires in COVID-19. This table comes from immunoSEQ multiplex PCR, and its TCRdb copy is limited to in-frame clones, with some not included. The repertoire includes roughly 450,000 clones, around 91% of them detected once, and under 0.7% sits in the top ten. Sequenced sample: PBMCs or T cells enriched from blood (not recorded which). These receptors all come from a young man who had recovered from COVID-19.

Remarks on this clone: Other DNA sequences in this sample translate to the same CDR3. This rearrangement joins TRBV11-2 to TRBJ2-3, with TRBD2 as a possible D gene (5 bases). Per the germline V gene, CDR1 is SGHAT and CDR2 is FQNNGV. V dropped 6 bases and J dropped 3 bases, with 10 bases sitting between them. The CDR3 is 13 amino acids. The CDR3 DNA reads as TGTGCCAGCAGTCCCCGAGGGACAGATACGCAGTATTTT. Translation: CASSPRGTDTQYF.

The rearrangement uses TRBV27 and TRBJ1-6; D is undetermined. V lost 3 bases and J 6 bases, leaving 3 bases between the germline ends. This CDR3 is 12 amino acids long. Germline assignment: CDR1 MNHEY and CDR2 SMNVEV (reference sequence). The CDR3 nucleotides read TGTGCCAGCAGTTTTCTTAATTCACCCCTCCACTTT. Its protein is CASSFLNSPLHF.

This chain uses TRBV7-3 with TRBJ2-1, with 7 bases that match TRBD2. This CDR3 region has 15 residues. Germline assignment: CDR1 SGHTA and CDR2 FQGTGA. V lost 5 bases, J lost 12 bases, and 16 bases stayed unmatched. The CDR3 sequence: CASSLQPGLISGQFF. The CDR3 bases are TGTGCCAGCAGCCTCCAACCGGGACTAATTAGCGGGCAGTTCTTC.

The chain employs TRBV10-2 and TRBJ2-7; D uncertain. V was trimmed by 8 bases and J by 0 bases, leaving 8 bases between them. CDR1 WSHSY and CDR2 SAAADI come from the germline V gene. CDR3 size: 12 residues. This CDR3 reads CASEENSYEQYF. The CDR3 coding sequence is TGCGCCAGCGAGGAAAACTCCTACGAGCAGTACTTC.

The V and J genes are TRBV4-1 and TRBJ1-3; TRBD1 matches at 9 bases. From germline, CDR1 is MGHRA and CDR2 YSYEKL. V dropped 3 bases and J dropped 4; count of bases not matched to a gene: 4. CDR3 length: 15 amino acids. The CDR3 is CASSHGQGNGNTIYF. The CDR3 nucleotides are TGCGCCAGCAGCCATGGACAGGGGAACGGAAACACCATATATTTT.

The V and J genes are TRBV3-1 (or the pseudogene TRBV3-2) and TRBJ1-6; 8 bases match TRBD1. Trimming took 1 base from V and 8 from J; bases not matched to a gene: 7. Germline CDR1 is LGHDT and CDR2 is YNNKEL (reference sequence). CDR3 size: 16 residues. CDR3 DNA: TGTGCCAGCAGCCAAGGAAGGCAGGGGGCCTATTCACCCCTCCACTTT. This translates into CASSQGRQGAYSPLHF.

V and J are TRBV5-4 and TRBJ1-2; 12 positions agree with TRBD1. Germline lookup yields CDR1 SGHNT and CDR2 YYREEE (reference sequence). V dropped 4 bases and J dropped 5; count of bases not matched to a gene: 12. The CDR3 has 17 amino acids. The CDR3 is CASSPAGTGGVLYGYTF. The CDR3 DNA follows: TGTGCCAGCAGCCCCGCCGGGACAGGGGGCGTCTTATATGGCTACACCTTC.

The chain combines TRBV15 with TRBJ2-7; tentatively, D is TRBD1 (7 bases). In germline, CDR1 is LNHNV, CDR2 YYDKDF (reference sequence). This CDR3 comprises 14 residues. V was pared by 0 bases and J by 4 bases, with 10 bases between. The CDR3 DNA follows: TGTGCCACCAGCAGAGACAGGGGGAGGTACGAGCAGTACTTC. Protein product: CATSRDRGRYEQYF.

This chain uses TRBV5-1 with TRBJ2-1; D is perhaps TRBD2 (6 bases). Per germline, CDR1 SGHRS and CDR2 YFSETQ. Trimming left V 4 bases short and J 6 bases short, with 17 bases between. There are 15 residues in the CDR3. CDR3: CASSQMGTSSNEQFF. The CDR3 bases are TGCGCCAGCAGCCAAATGGGTACTAGCTCCAATGAGCAGTTCTTC.

This chain links TRBV2 with TRBJ1-1; tentatively, D is TRBD1 (6 bases). Trimming left V 4 bases short and J 1 base short, with 10 bases between. The germline V gene encodes CDR1 SNHLY and CDR2 FYNNEI. The CDR3 is 14 residues long. CDR3 nucleotide sequence: TGTGCCAGCAGTGGACAGGTTACGAACACTGAAGCTTTCTTT. Protein product: CASSGQVTNTEAFF. Supplemented by reference TRBV2 and TRBJ1-1, the full variable domain reads EPEVTQTPSHQVTQMGQEVILRCVPISNHLYFYWYRQILGQKVEFLVSFYNNEISEKSEIFDDQFSVERPDGSNFTLKIRSTKLEDSAMYFCASSGQVTNTEAFFGQGTRLTVV.

This sequence joins TRBV4-2 and TRBJ2-5; 7 bases are shared with TRBD2. J gave up 0 bases and V 4 bases, and 11 bases lay outside the gene matches. Germline V gene sequence: CDR1 LGHNA, CDR2 YNFKEQ. The CDR3 loop spans 17 amino acids. The CDR3 DNA is TGTGCCAGCAGCCCTGGGAGGGGAACCAAATACCAAGAGACCCAGTACTTC. It codes for CASSPGRGTKYQETQYF.

This clone was seen only once. The V call is TRBV28, the J call TRBJ1-1, with TRBD1 as a possible D gene (5 bases). Germline V gives CDR1 MDHEN, CDR2 SYDVKM. Trimming pared 3 bases from V and 5 bases from J, leaving 13 bases between. This CDR3 contains 14 residues. The CDR3 here is CASSFWGGRTEAFF. The DNA for the CDR3 is TGTGCCAGCAGTTTTTGGGGGGGACGGACTGAAGCTTTCTTT.

This clone showed up just once. This rearrangement joins TRBV28 to TRBJ2-2, with 14 bases identical to TRBD2. J was trimmed by 6 bases and V by 3 bases; bases with no gene match: 3. Germline V CDR1 and CDR2: MDHEN, SYDVKM. The CDR3 has 16 amino acids. This chain's CDR3 is CASSFGGLAGAGELFF. Here the CDR3 DNA reads TGTGCCAGCAGTTTCGGGGGACTAGCGGGAGCCGGGGAGCTGTTTTTT.

The chain carries TRBV5-1 and TRBJ2-5, with 10 bases that match TRBD2. CDR1 is SGHRS and CDR2 is YFSETQ in the germline V gene. The CDR3 totals 15 residues. V shed 4 bases and J 5 bases; nucleotides not matched to a gene: 8. The CDR3 DNA is TGCGCCAGCAGCGAGGTTAGCGGGAGGCTGGAGACCCAGTACTTC. It is translated as CASSEVSGRLETQYF.

The genes are TRBV15 and TRBJ1-3; weak D call: TRBD1 (5 bases). CDR1 is LNHNV and CDR2 is YYDKDF in the germline V gene (reference sequence). V lost 0 bases, J lost 4 bases, and 10 bases lay in between. This CDR3 contains 15 residues. This CDR3 is CATSRDRRQGNTIYF. DNA of the CDR3: TGTGCCACCAGCAGAGATCGACGACAGGGAAACACCATATATTTT.